The clone carrying this T cell receptor (beta chain) has only a few counts. Its target is unknown. V was pared by 4 bases and J by 8 bases, with 13 bases between. The CDR3 contains 13 residues. Germline V gene sequence: CDR1 SNHLY, CDR2 FYNNEI. Blood specimens came from baseline, cycle 4 day 1, and cycle 7 day 1. TCRdb's table, derived via immunoSEQ multiplex PCR, lists solely in-frame clones and lacks some. The data show around 34,000 clones, with 70% to 85% seen just once and just over 14% held by the top ten. This sample was taken from a study of OX40 agonist ivuxolimab in advanced cancers. About the study: A male proportion of 70% to 90% was recorded, with mean age approximately 57 years and range 23 to 79.

Study-level results: Among some nonresponders, normalized T-cell clonal expansion was also low. At doses 0.1 to 3.0 mg/kg, CD4+ and CD8+ clones expanded.

This clonotype was obtained from an adult with an advanced solid tumor such as melanoma, head and neck, liver or kidney cancer. The V call is TRBV2, the J call TRBJ2-3; a weak D match, TRBD2 (5 bases). Here the sequenced sample was CD4+ or CD8+ T cells sorted from blood, taken in a trial of the OX40 agonist ivuxolimab. CDR3 protein: CASSAAGTRTQYF. In DNA, the CDR3 is TGTGCCAGCAGTGCCGCGGGCACCCGTACGCAGTATTTT.